A selection of T cell receptor beta chains follows, all from one sample in a study of blood T cell repertoires in COVID-19. The table came from immunoSEQ multiplex PCR; TCRdb's copy has only in-frame clones and leaves some out. The sample yields approximately 100,000 clones, roughly 79% seen once. Material for sequencing was peripheral blood. The receptors were gathered from a human donor in a cohort sampled during active COVID-19. Each CDR3 is given with its conserved first and last residue. D genes are given only for firm matches. The size of a clone is reported for some rows only, either as once, few or many, or as a class for expanded clones.

D: TRBD2
V: TRBV30
size: NA
J: TRBJ2-3
DNA: TGTGCCTGGGCCGCCGGGACTAGCGGGAACACAGATACGCAGTATTTT
CDR3: CAWAAGTSGNTDTQYF

D: TRBD2
V: TRBV4-3
size: NA
J: TRBJ2-2
DNA: TGCGCCAGCAGCCAAGATTCGGGACTAGCGACAACCGGGGAGCTGTTTTTT
CDR3: CASSQDSGLATTGELFF

D: NA
V: TRBV7-9
size: NA
J: TRBJ2-5
DNA: TGTGCCAGCAGCTTTAGAGGGGGTCAGGAGACCCAGTACTTC
CDR3: CASSFRGGQETQYF

D: NA
V: TRBV3-1/TRBV3-2
size: NA
J: TRBJ2-3
DNA: TGTGCCAGCAGCCTCAGGGGGGTTACGCAGTATTTT
CDR3: CASSLRGVTQYF

D: NA
V: TRBV27
size: NA
J: TRBJ2-7
DNA: TGTGCCAGCAGCTCTCGAGACTACCCCTACGAGCAGTACTTC
CDR3: CASSSRDYPYEQYF

D: TRBD1
V: TRBV2
size: NA
J: TRBJ2-2
DNA: TGTGCCAGCAGTGGACAGGGGTTGGGGCAGGGGGAGCTGTTTTTT
CDR3: CASSGQGLGQGELFF

D: NA
V: TRBV18
size: NA
J: TRBJ2-3
DNA: TGTGCCAGCTCACCACAGAGCCGGGGAGGTGGCACAGATACGCAGTATTTT
CDR3: CASSPQSRGGGTDTQYF

D: NA
V: TRBV7-3
size: few
J: TRBJ2-2
DNA: TGTGCCAGCAGCTTGGGACAATCGAACACCGGGGAGCTGTTTTTT
CDR3: CASSLGQSNTGELFF

D: TRBD2
V: TRBV11-3
size: NA
J: TRBJ2-4
DNA: TGTGCCAGCAGCCCAAGACTAGCGGGGGGGTACAACATTCAGTACTTC
CDR3: CASSPRLAGGYNIQYF

D: TRBD1
V: TRBV6-5
size: NA
J: TRBJ1-2
DNA: TGTGCCAGCAGTTTCATAGGACAGGGAAGATATGGCTACACCTTC
CDR3: CASSFIGQGRYGYTF

D: TRBD1
V: TRBV28
size: NA
J: TRBJ2-1
DNA: TGTGCCAGCAGCTCGACAGGGGTGGGCAATGAGCAGTTCTTC
CDR3: CASSSTGVGNEQFF

D: NA
V: TRBV11-3
size: NA
J: TRBJ2-2
DNA: TGTGCCAGCAGCTTAGATCTGGGGGGACGGAACACCGGGGAGCTGTTTTTT
CDR3: CASSLDLGGRNTGELFF

D: NA
V: TRBV30
size: NA
J: TRBJ2-7
DNA: TGTGCCTGGAGTGTACTCAGGGCTAGCGATCAGTACTTC
CDR3: CAWSVLRASDQYF

D: NA
V: TRBV6-5
size: NA
J: TRBJ2-7
DNA: TGTGCCAGCAGACCTCTGACAGGAACCTACGAGCAGTACTTC
CDR3: CASRPLTGTYEQYF

D: TRBD1
V: TRBV19
size: NA
J: TRBJ2-5
DNA: TGTGCCAGTAAGACGGGACAGGGTGGGAAGACCCAGTACTTC
CDR3: CASKTGQGGKTQYF

D: TRBD2
V: TRBV9
size: NA
J: TRBJ2-2
DNA: TGTGCCAGCAGCGTCGCTACGGGGGGGCCCGGGGAGCTGTTTTTT
CDR3: CASSVATGGPGELFF

D: TRBD1
V: TRBV5-6
size: NA
J: TRBJ2-4
DNA: TGTGCCAGCAGCCCCGGGACAGGGCGGAACATTCAGTACTTC
CDR3: CASSPGTGRNIQYF

D: NA
V: TRBV5-4
size: NA
J: TRBJ1-2
DNA: TGTGCCAGCAGCCCGGACACCTATGGCTACACCTTC
CDR3: CASSPDTYGYTF

D: TRBD2
V: TRBV2
size: NA
J: TRBJ2-1
DNA: TGTGCCAGCAGTGACCGACTAGCGGGGGGGCCTGGGCAGTTCTTC
CDR3: CASSDRLAGGPGQFF

D: TRBD1
V: TRBV19
size: NA
J: TRBJ1-2
DNA: TGTGCCGTGGACAGGGCGGGTAATGGCTACACCTTC
CDR3: CAVDRAGNGYTF

D: NA
V: TRBV13
size: NA
J: TRBJ2-3
DNA: TGTGCCAGCAGCCTGCAATGGACAGACACAGATACGCAGTATTTT
CDR3: CASSLQWTDTDTQYF

D: TRBD1
V: TRBV19
size: NA
J: TRBJ1-5
DNA: TGTGCCAGTAGAGGGACAGTCAATCAGCCCCAGCATTTT
CDR3: CASRGTVNQPQHF

D: TRBD1
V: TRBV4-3
size: NA
J: TRBJ1-2
DNA: TGCGCCAGCAGCCAACGGACAGGAAACTATGGCTACACCTTC
CDR3: CASSQRTGNYGYTF

D: TRBD2
V: TRBV4-3
size: NA
J: TRBJ2-3
DNA: TGCGCCAGCAGCCCCCGTTTGATAGCGGGAGTTCCTAGGGGAGATACGCAGTATTTT
CDR3: CASSPRLIAGVPRGDTQYF

D: TRBD1
V: TRBV10-2
size: NA
J: TRBJ1-2
DNA: TGCGCCAGCAGTGAGTGGGGGGACAGGGGTCGCGGCTACACCTTC
CDR3: CASSEWGDRGRGYTF

D: NA
V: TRBV28
size: NA
J: TRBJ1-6
DNA: TGTGCCAGCAGTTTAGCGTATTCACCCCTCCACTTT
CDR3: CASSLAYSPLHF

D: NA
V: TRBV30
size: NA
J: TRBJ1-3
DNA: TGTGCCCAGAACAGTTTCTCTGGAAACACCATATATTTT
CDR3: CAQNSFSGNTIYF

D: TRBD1
V: TRBV6-5
size: NA
J: TRBJ2-7
DNA: TGTGCCAGCAGCCCCGTTACAGGGGACCAGCAGTACTTC
CDR3: CASSPVTGDQQYF

D: TRBD1
V: TRBV5-1
size: NA
J: TRBJ2-7
DNA: TGCGCCAGCACCATTGGACAGGGGGCTTCCTACGAGCAGTACTTC
CDR3: CASTIGQGASYEQYF

D: NA
V: TRBV19
size: NA
J: TRBJ2-7
DNA: TGTGCCAGTAGTATAGCCAGTGAATACGAGCAGTACTTC
CDR3: CASSIASEYEQYF

D: NA
V: TRBV2
size: NA
J: TRBJ2-1
DNA: TGTGCCAGCAGTGTGTGGCAGGTCGATGAGCAGTTCTTC
CDR3: CASSVWQVDEQFF

D: NA
V: TRBV30
size: NA
J: TRBJ1-6
DNA: TGTGCCTGGAGTACCGGGACAAGGGGTTCACCCCTCCACTTT
CDR3: CAWSTGTRGSPLHF

D: TRBD1
V: TRBV3-1/TRBV3-2
size: NA
J: TRBJ1-4
DNA: TGTGCCAGCAGCCAACCAGGGACAGCACTGTTTTTT
CDR3: CASSQPGTALFF

D: NA
V: TRBV9
size: NA
J: TRBJ1-2
DNA: TGTGCCAGCAGCGTATCCGCAGACTTCTATGGCTACACCTTC
CDR3: CASSVSADFYGYTF

D: TRBD2
V: TRBV10-3
size: NA
J: TRBJ2-7
DNA: TGTGCCATACCGGGACTAGATAGGAGCTCCTACGAGCAGTACTTC
CDR3: CAIPGLDRSSYEQYF

D: NA
V: TRBV5-4
size: NA
J: TRBJ2-7
DNA: TGTGCCAGCAGCACTCAATCAGCGGACGAGCAGTACTTC
CDR3: CASSTQSADEQYF

D: TRBD1
V: TRBV6-5
size: few
J: TRBJ1-3
DNA: TGTGCCAGCAGTTACTCGGACAGGGGCTCTGGAAACACCATATATTTT
CDR3: CASSYSDRGSGNTIYF

D: TRBD1
V: TRBV13
size: few
J: TRBJ1-1
DNA: TGTGCCAGCAGCTTAAACAGGGGGCGCTTGAACACTGAAGCTTTCTTT
CDR3: CASSLNRGRLNTEAFF

D: NA
V: TRBV11-2
size: once
J: TRBJ2-5
DNA: TGTGCCAGCAGCTTAGACCAGGGCCTGGGAGAGACCCAGTACTTC
CDR3: CASSLDQGLGETQYF

D: TRBD2
V: TRBV14
size: NA
J: TRBJ2-1
DNA: TGTGCCAGCAGCCCTTTAGCGGGGGGGATCTACAATGAGCAGTTCTTC
CDR3: CASSPLAGGIYNEQFF

D: NA
V: TRBV30
size: NA
J: TRBJ1-1
DNA: TGTGCCTGGAGTGAGACACCTCTTAGGACTGAAGCTTTCTTT
CDR3: CAWSETPLRTEAFF

D: TRBD1
V: TRBV4-3
size: NA
J: TRBJ2-7
DNA: TGCGCCAGCAGCCAAGGGACAGGGGGAATGGGGCTATACGAGCAGTACTTC
CDR3: CASSQGTGGMGLYEQYF

D: NA
V: TRBV6-6
size: NA
J: TRBJ1-1
DNA: TGTGCCAGCAGTTTCGGGTCGCCTGGGGCGAGCACTGAAGCTTTCTTT
CDR3: CASSFGSPGASTEAFF

D: TRBD2
V: TRBV28
size: NA
J: TRBJ2-7
DNA: TGTGCCAGTTCAGCGGGAGTGTCCTACGAGCAGTACTTC
CDR3: CASSAGVSYEQYF

D: NA
V: TRBV3-1/TRBV3-2
size: NA
J: TRBJ1-1
DNA: TGTGCCAGCAGCCAAGATCCTCCAGGGTTAAACACTGAAGCTTTCTTT
CDR3: CASSQDPPGLNTEAFF

D: TRBD1
V: TRBV6-5
size: NA
J: TRBJ2-2
DNA: TGTGCCAGCAGCCTGACAGGGTCGAACACCGGGGAGCTGTTTTTT
CDR3: CASSLTGSNTGELFF

D: NA
V: TRBV30
size: NA
J: TRBJ1-1
DNA: TGTGCCTGGAAACAGGTCCTTTTGAACACTGAAGCTTTCTTT
CDR3: CAWKQVLLNTEAFF

D: TRBD1
V: TRBV19
size: NA
J: TRBJ1-5
DNA: TGTGCCAGTAGTATAAAGACAGGGGGTTATCAGCCCCAGCATTTT
CDR3: CASSIKTGGYQPQHF